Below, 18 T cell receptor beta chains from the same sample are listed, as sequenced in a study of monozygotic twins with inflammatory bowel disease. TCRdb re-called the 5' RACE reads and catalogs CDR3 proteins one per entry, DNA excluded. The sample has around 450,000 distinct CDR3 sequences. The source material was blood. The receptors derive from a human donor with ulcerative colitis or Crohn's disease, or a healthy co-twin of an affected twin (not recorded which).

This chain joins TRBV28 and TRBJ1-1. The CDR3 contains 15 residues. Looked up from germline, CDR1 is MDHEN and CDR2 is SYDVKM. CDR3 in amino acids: CASSSPTAKNTEAFF.

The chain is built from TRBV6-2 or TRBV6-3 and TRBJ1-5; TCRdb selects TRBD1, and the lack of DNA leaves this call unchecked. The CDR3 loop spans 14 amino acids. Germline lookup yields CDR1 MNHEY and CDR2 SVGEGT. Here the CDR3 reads CASTGDRGFQPQHF.

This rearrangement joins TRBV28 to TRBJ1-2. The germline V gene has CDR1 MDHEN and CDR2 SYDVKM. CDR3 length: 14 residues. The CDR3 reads CASSFRRAGYGYTF.

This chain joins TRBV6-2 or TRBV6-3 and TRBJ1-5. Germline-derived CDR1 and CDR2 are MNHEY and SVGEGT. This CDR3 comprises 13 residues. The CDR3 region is CASRGRLNQPQHF.

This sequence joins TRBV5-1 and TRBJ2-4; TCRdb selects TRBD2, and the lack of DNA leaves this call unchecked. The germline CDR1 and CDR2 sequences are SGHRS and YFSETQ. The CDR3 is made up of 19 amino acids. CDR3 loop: CASSGTSGGNSGSKNIQYF.

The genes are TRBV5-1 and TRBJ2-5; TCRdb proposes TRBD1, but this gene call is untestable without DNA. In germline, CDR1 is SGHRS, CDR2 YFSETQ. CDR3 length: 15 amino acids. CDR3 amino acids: CASSLRTGAQETQYF.

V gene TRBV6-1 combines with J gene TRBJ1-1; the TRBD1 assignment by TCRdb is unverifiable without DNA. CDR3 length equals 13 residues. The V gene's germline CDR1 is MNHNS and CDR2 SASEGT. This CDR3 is CASRGTGYTEAFF.

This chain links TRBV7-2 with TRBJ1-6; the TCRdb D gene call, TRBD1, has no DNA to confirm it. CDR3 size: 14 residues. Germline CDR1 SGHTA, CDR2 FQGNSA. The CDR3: CASSPGQPHSPLHF.

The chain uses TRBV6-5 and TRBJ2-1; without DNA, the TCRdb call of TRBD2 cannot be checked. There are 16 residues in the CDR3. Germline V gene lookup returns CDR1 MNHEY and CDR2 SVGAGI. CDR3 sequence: CASSSTTSGALNEQFF.

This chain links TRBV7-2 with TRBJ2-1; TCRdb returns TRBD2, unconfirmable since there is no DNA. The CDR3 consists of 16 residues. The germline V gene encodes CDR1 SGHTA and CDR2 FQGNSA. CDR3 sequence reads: CASSFMGSKIYNEQFF.

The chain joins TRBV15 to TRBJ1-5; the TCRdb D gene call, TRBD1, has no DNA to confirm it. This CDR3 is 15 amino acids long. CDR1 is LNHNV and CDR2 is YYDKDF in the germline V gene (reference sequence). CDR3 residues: CATSREWTSNQPQHF.

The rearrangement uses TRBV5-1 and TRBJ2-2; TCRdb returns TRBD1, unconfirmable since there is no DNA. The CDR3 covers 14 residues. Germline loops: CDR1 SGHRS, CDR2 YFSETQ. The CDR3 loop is CASSPEQRTGELFF. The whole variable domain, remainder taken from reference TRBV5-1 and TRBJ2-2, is KAGVTQTPRYLIKTRGQQVTLSCSPISGHRSVSWYQQTPGQGLQFLFEYFSETQRNKGNFPGRFSGRQFSNSRSEMNVSTLELGDSALYLCASSPEQRTGELFFGEGSRLTVL.

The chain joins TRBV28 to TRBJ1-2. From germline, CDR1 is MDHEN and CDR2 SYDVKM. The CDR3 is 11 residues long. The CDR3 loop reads CAGAEGEGYTF.

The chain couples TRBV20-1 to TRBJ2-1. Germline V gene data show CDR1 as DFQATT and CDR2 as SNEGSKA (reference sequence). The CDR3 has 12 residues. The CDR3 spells CSAPRLPQGQFF.

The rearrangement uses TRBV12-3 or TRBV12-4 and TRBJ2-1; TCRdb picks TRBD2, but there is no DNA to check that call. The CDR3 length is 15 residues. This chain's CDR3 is CASTATSGRAPEQFF.

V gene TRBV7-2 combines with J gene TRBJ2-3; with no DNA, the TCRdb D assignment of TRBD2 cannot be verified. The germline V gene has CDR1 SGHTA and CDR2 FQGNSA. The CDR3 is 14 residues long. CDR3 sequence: CASSLRRVTDTQYF.

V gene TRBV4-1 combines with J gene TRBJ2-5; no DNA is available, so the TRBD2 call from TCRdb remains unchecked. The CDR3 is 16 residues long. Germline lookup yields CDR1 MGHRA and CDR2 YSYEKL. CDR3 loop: CASSPGLAGYQETQYF.

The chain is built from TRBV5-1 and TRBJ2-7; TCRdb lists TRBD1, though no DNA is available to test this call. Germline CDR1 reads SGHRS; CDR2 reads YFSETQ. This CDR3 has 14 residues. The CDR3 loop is CASQYTTGNYEQYF.